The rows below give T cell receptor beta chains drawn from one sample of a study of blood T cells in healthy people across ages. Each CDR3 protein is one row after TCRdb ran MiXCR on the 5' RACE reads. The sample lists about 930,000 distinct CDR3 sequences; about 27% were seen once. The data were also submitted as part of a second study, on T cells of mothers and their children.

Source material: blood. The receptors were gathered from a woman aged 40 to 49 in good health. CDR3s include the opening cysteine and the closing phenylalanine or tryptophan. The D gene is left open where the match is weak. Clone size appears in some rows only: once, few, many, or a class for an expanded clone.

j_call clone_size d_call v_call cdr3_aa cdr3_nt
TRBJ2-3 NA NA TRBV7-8 CASSPSIELSTDTQYF TGTGCCAGCAGCCCCTCGATCGAACTTAGCACAGATACGCAGTATTTT
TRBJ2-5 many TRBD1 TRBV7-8 CASSLEGTGLETQYF TGTGCCAGCAGCTTAGAGGGGACAGGGTTAGAGACCCAGTACTTC
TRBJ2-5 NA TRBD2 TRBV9 CASSVSPSGKETQYF TGTGCCAGCAGCGTATCGCCTAGCGGAAAAGAGACCCAGTACTTC
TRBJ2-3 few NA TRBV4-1 CASSLGRGNTDTQYF TGCGCCAGCAGTCTCGGGCGTGGCAACACAGATACGCAGTATTTT
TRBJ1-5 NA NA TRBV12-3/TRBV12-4 CASSLRFSRNQPQHF TGTGCCAGCAGTTTAAGGTTTAGTCGGAATCAGCCCCAGCATTTT
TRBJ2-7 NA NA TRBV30 CAWSVRYEQYF TGTGCCTGGAGTGTCCGCTACGAGCAGTACTTC
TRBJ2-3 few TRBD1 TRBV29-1 CSVEDRERRTDTQYF TGCAGCGTGGAAGACAGGGAAAGGCGCACAGATACGCAGTATTTT
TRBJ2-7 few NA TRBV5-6 CASSFYTLYEQYF TGTGCCAGCAGCTTCTACACCCTCTACGAGCAGTACTTC
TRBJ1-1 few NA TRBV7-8 CASSLIGDTAEAFF TGTGCCAGCAGCTTAATAGGGGATACGGCTGAAGCTTTCTTT
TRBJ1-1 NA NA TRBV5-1 CASSFQESTEAFF TGCGCCAGCAGCTTTCAGGAGAGCACTGAAGCTTTCTTT
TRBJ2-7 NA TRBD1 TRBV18 CASSPSGQGSAEQYF TGTGCCAGCTCACCATCGGGACAGGGGTCAGCCGAGCAGTACTTC
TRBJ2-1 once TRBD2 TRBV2 CASIHLAGPYNEQFF TGTGCCAGTATACATCTAGCGGGGCCTTACAATGAGCAGTTCTTC
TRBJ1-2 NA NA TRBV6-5 CASSPARSYSYTF TGTGCCAGCAGTCCCGCCAGGAGCTATAGCTACACCTTC
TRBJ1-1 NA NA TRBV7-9 CASSPRGDMNTEAFF TGTGCCAGCAGCCCTCGGGGAGATATGAACACTGAAGCTTTCTTT
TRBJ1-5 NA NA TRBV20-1 CSAVNPIGANQPQHF TGCAGTGCTGTTAACCCTATTGGGGCCAATCAGCCCCAGCATTTT
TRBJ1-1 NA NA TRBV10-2 CASSEFGTAGQNTEAFF TGCGCCAGCAGTGAGTTCGGGACGGCTGGTCAGAACACTGAAGCTTTCTTT
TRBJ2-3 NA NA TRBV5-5 CASSLGQDLGADTQYF TGTGCCAGCAGCTTGGGGCAGGACTTAGGCGCAGATACGCAGTATTTT
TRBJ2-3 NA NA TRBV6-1 CASVGRPITDTQYF TGTGCCAGCGTGGGTAGGCCTATCACAGATACGCAGTATTTT
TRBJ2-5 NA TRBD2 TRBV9 CASSHSRSAGERETQYF TGTGCCAGCAGCCACAGCCGGTCAGCGGGGGAAAGGGAGACCCAGTACTTC